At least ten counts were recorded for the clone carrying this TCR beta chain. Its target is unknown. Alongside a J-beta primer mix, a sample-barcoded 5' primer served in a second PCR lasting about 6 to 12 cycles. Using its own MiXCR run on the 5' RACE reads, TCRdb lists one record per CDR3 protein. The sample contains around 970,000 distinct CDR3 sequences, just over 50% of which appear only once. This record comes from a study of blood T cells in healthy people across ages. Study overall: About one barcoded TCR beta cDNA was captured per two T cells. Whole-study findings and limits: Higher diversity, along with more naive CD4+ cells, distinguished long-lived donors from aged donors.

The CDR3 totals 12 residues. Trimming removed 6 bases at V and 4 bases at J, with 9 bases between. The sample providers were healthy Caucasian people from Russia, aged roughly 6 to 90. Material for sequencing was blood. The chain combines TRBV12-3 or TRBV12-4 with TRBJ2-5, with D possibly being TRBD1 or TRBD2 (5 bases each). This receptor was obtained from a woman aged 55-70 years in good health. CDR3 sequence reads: CASRGDGETQYF. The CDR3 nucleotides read TGTGCCAGCAGGGGGGACGGAGAGACCCAGTACTTC.